This record looks at one T cell receptor (beta chain) sequence and its context. No antigen is known for it. Qualities for individual bases were not recorded, and no much larger clone is one base off. Whole blood was collected in K2EDTA tubes by collaborating institutions according to the institutions' own protocols. For TCRbeta analysis, collaborators shipped samples in one of three forms: frozen whole blood, isolated PBMCs, or DNA extracted from either of those sample types. This sample stems from a study of blood T cell repertoires in COVID-19 (dated by TCRdb to the early 2020s). In the study overall: Samples covering the acute and convalescent phases of COVID-19 were provided by collaborators in the United States, Italy and Spain. The prospective study material was composed of cDNA or gDNA derived from T cells, B-cell-depleted T cells, or PBMCs. The dataset comprised deeply sampled blood TCRbeta repertoires from subjects exposed to, actively infected with, or recovered from COVID-19. The repertoires were made available in a free public database intended to serve as a resource for research on the immune response to SARS-CoV-2. Samples were obtained from the ongoing ImmuneRACE study (first 160 participants) and from 1,000 to 1,500 subjects provided by 6 global collaborators. Sample metadata almost always included a de-identified subject ID, COVID-19 status, age in years and sex. Where HLA class I and class II types were available, the types were taken from metadata supplied by the sample provider, not from assay-based typing. Beyond this particular receptor, the publication reports: The quantity of clinical and demographic metadata differed by source and by participant and was supplied without curation.

Trimming takes 10 bases from V and 0 bases from J, and the germline ends sit 13 bases apart. The CDR3, cysteine through phenylalanine, is 15 amino acids long. Just the 45-base CDR3 DNA is kept, in frame starting at base 1. Per the germline V gene (reference sequence), SEHNR is the CDR1 and FQNEAQ is the CDR2. TCRbeta CDR3 regions were amplified from genomic DNA using the immunoSEQ Assay, a bias-controlled multiplex PCR. In the source study's methods: The number of nucleated cells in each sample was estimated from the amplification of reference gene primers within the assay. To quantify the absolute abundance of each unique TCRbeta CDR3 rearrangement, sequence reads were collapsed and filtered. For each sample, productive Simpson clonality was calculated as the square root of Simpson's diversity index over productive rearrangements. TCRdb mirrors the immuneACCESS table, restricted to in-frame sequences. Some clones are absent from its copies; in checked studies, under half trace to an unresolved V gene, and the reason for the others is unknown. That table supplies the V and J calls and clone size; D and trimming were determined from the DNA. Within this sample are hundreds of thousands of clones, with around 86% of them counted one time only. Approximately 1.5% of the sample is in the top ten clones.

The rearrangement joined TRBV7-9 to TRBJ1-6, with no confidently assigned D gene. The receptor's source is a woman aged 25-40 years with active or convalescent COVID-19. Material: peripheral blood. The base sequence is TGTGCCATCTCGAGCGGGAGCTCCTATAATTCACCCCTCCACTTT. Its translation reads: CAISSGSSYNSPLHF.